The clone carrying this TCR beta chain is labeled as medium-sized. Its antigen is undetermined. This beta chain turned up in a library designed for alpha chains; as an off-target read, its abundance says little. Noted time point: sample taken at primary tumor resection. Untreated early-stage non-small cell lung cancer patients, about 70 in total, were the donors. Unsorted whole RNA samples from tumor, nontumor lung or frozen PBMC were sequenced. From the 5' RACE reads, TCRdb called clonotypes with MiXCR, one entry per CDR3 protein. The sample comprises 5,500 to 8,500 distinct CDR3 sequences, less than 15% of which are singletons, and about 8.1% rests with the top ten. This sample is drawn from a study of spatial heterogeneity in lung cancer. Study-level information: Sequences of the beta chain were consistently detected in greater numbers than alpha-chain sequences. As counted in raw reads, each unique TCR and UMI combination appeared more than ten times on average.

Findings of the study overall: Tumor mutation count correlated with how many alpha and beta TCRs expanded intratumorally.

This clonotype was obtained from a male donor with early-stage non-small cell lung cancer. The material sequenced was lung tumor tissue, taken at surgery.

The CDR3 protein is CASSLQAGNTEAFF. The CDR3 DNA follows: TGTGCCAGCAGTTTACAGGCGGGAAACACTGAAGCTTTCTTT. The V gene is TRBV12-3 or TRBV12-4, the J gene TRBJ1-1, with D hard to call. This CDR3 comprises 14 residues. The germline V and J ends were trimmed by 2 bases and 2 bases, with 9 bases remaining between them.